The rows below give T cell receptor beta chains drawn from one sample of a study of T cell changes during pregnancy in multiple sclerosis. This table comes from immunoSEQ multiplex PCR, and its TCRdb copy is limited to in-frame clones, with some not included. The profile shows roughly 25,000 clones, 75% to 90% of them singletons. The sample was CD8+ T cells from peripheral blood mononuclear cells, taken in the second trimester of pregnancy. These receptors originate from a female donor with multiple sclerosis, enrolled in a pregnancy study. Each CDR3 is given with its conserved first and last residue. A D gene is named only where the DNA matches it firmly. Clone size is given for some rows only: seen once, a few or many times, or a class if the clone is expanded.

V gene: TRBV4-3; clone size: .; J gene: TRBJ2-1; D gene: TRBD2; CDR3 DNA: TGCGCCAGCAGCCAACCTTTAGCGGGAGGGTCGAGCAATGAGCAGTTCTTC; CDR3 protein: CASSQPLAGGSSNEQFF
V gene: TRBV5-1; clone size: .; J gene: TRBJ2-3; D gene: TRBD2; CDR3 DNA: TGCGCCAGCAGCTTGGCCATTGGGACTAGCGGGACACAAGATACGCAGTATTTT; CDR3 protein: CASSLAIGTSGTQDTQYF
V gene: TRBV11-2; clone size: .; J gene: TRBJ2-3; D gene: TRBD2; CDR3 DNA: TGTGCCAGCAGCTTAGATTGGTCACTAGCGATTACTAGCACAGATACGCAGTATTTT; CDR3 protein: CASSLDWSLAITSTDTQYF
V gene: TRBV5-4; clone size: .; J gene: TRBJ2-1; D gene: .; CDR3 DNA: TGTGCCAGCAGTCCACTAGGTATGGGGAATGAGCAGTTCTTC; CDR3 protein: CASSPLGMGNEQFF
V gene: TRBV27; clone size: .; J gene: TRBJ2-7; D gene: .; CDR3 DNA: TGTGCCAGCAGTCTCCCCCCTGACAGATCCTACGAGCAGTACTTC; CDR3 protein: CASSLPPDRSYEQYF
V gene: TRBV7-9; clone size: .; J gene: TRBJ2-5; D gene: TRBD1; CDR3 DNA: TGTGCCAGCAGCCCACGGGACAGGGGAGCGGAGACCCAGTACTTC; CDR3 protein: CASSPRDRGAETQYF
V gene: TRBV5-8; clone size: once; J gene: TRBJ1-3; D gene: .; CDR3 DNA: TGTGCCAGCAGGCCGGGACACGGATTTACACTCTCTGGAAACACCATATATTTT; CDR3 protein: CASRPGHGFTLSGNTIYF
V gene: TRBV6-5; clone size: many; J gene: TRBJ2-7; D gene: TRBD2; CDR3 DNA: TGTGCCAGCAGACCCCGGGGGGGCTTTCTAGAGCAGTACTTC; CDR3 protein: CASRPRGGFLEQYF
V gene: TRBV7-9; clone size: .; J gene: TRBJ2-3; D gene: TRBD2; CDR3 DNA: TGTGCCAGCAGCTTAGCGGGACTAGACCTCACAGATACGCAGTATTTT; CDR3 protein: CASSLAGLDLTDTQYF
V gene: TRBV11-1; clone size: .; J gene: TRBJ2-6; D gene: .; CDR3 DNA: TGTGCCAGCAGCTTAGTGCAGTCTGGGGCCAACGTCCTGACTTTC; CDR3 protein: CASSLVQSGANVLTF
V gene: TRBV6-1; clone size: .; J gene: TRBJ2-2; D gene: TRBD1; CDR3 DNA: TGTGCCAGCAGTTCGGGACAGGCCTCAGGGGAGCTGTTTTTT; CDR3 protein: CASSSGQASGELFF
V gene: TRBV7-2; clone size: .; J gene: TRBJ2-7; D gene: .; CDR3 DNA: TGTGCCAGCAGCTTGGGCCTGGTAAGCTCCTACGAGCAGTACTTC; CDR3 protein: CASSLGLVSSYEQYF
V gene: TRBV4-1; clone size: .; J gene: TRBJ1-1; D gene: TRBD1; CDR3 DNA: TGCGCCAGCAGCCAGCACGGGACAGGGGCGACTGAAGCTTTCTTT; CDR3 protein: CASSQHGTGATEAFF
V gene: TRBV27; clone size: .; J gene: TRBJ2-7; D gene: .; CDR3 DNA: TGTGCCAGCAGTTTTAATGGGGGAGGGGGTCCTCGCGAGCAGTACTTC; CDR3 protein: CASSFNGGGGPREQYF
V gene: TRBV7-9; clone size: .; J gene: TRBJ1-2; D gene: TRBD1; CDR3 DNA: TGTGCCAACAGCTTAGGGACAGGCCCTGATGGCTACACCTTC; CDR3 protein: CANSLGTGPDGYTF
V gene: TRBV7-9; clone size: .; J gene: TRBJ2-3; D gene: TRBD2; CDR3 DNA: TGTGCCAGCAGCTTATGGGAGGGTAAGGATACGCAGTATTTT; CDR3 protein: CASSLWEGKDTQYF
V gene: TRBV27; clone size: .; J gene: TRBJ2-7; D gene: TRBD2; CDR3 DNA: TGTGCCACAATTGGATGGACTAGCGGTGCCTACGAGCAGTACTTC; CDR3 protein: CATIGWTSGAYEQYF